Presented here are 32 T cell receptor beta chains from one specimen sequenced in a study of cytomegalovirus exposure and HLA in healthy donors. Measured with immunoSEQ multiplex PCR; TCRdb has only the in-frame clones, and not every one. The table has roughly 120,000 clones, roughly 90% seen once. The sequencing sample was made of PBMCs. The receptors derive from a woman aged 18-30 years in good health and CMV-seropositive.

The chain couples TRBV7-9 to TRBJ2-7, with D possibly being TRBD1 (5 bases). Germline V gene lookup returns CDR1 SEHNR and CDR2 FQNEAQ (reference sequence). V dropped 5 bases and J dropped 0 bases, with 23 bases sitting between them. This CDR3 is built from 18 residues. CDR3 protein: CASSPSGRTGSLSYEQYF. CDR3 DNA: TGTGCCAGCAGCCCTAGTGGACGTACAGGATCCCTCTCCTACGAGCAGTACTTC.

The V call is TRBV9, the J call TRBJ1-4; 7 nucleotides line up with TRBD1. The CDR3 has 15 amino acids. From germline, CDR1 is SGDLS and CDR2 YYNGEE. Germline trimming cut 5 bases from V and 4 bases from J; bases unmatched to any gene: 8. The chain's CDR3 is CASSVGQSLNEKLFF. CDR3 coding DNA: TGTGCCAGCAGTGTGGGACAGAGCCTTAATGAAAAACTGTTTTTT.

This chain joins TRBV7-9 and TRBJ2-1, with a weak D call TRBD1 (6 bases). CDR1 and CDR2 from the germline V gene are SEHNR and FQNEAQ (reference sequence). Trimming left V 1 base short and J 0 bases short, with 7 bases between. The CDR3 totals 15 residues. In nucleotides, the CDR3 is TGTGCCAGCAGCTTAGAGGGGGTCTCCTACAATGAGCAGTTCTTC. It yields the protein CASSLEGVSYNEQFF.

The rearrangement joins TRBV5-1 to TRBJ2-7; D is undetermined. V was clipped by 1 base and J by 1 base, with 9 bases between them. Germline-derived CDR1 and CDR2 are SGHRS and YFSETQ. This CDR3 contains 14 residues. The CDR3 DNA reads TGCGCCAGCAGCTTGTTAGAGAGATCCTACGAGCAGTACTTC. Translating it yields CASSLLERSYEQYF. The full variable domain, rest sourced from reference TRBV5-1 and TRBJ2-7, is KAGVTQTPRYLIKTRGQQVTLSCSPISGHRSVSWYQQTPGQGLQFLFEYFSETQRNKGNFPGRFSGRQFSNSRSEMNVSTLELGDSALYLCASSLLERSYEQYFGPGTRLTVT.

The chain recombines TRBV7-2 with TRBJ2-5, with D tentatively TRBD2 (6 bases). The CDR3 sequence is 16 residues long. The V and J ends lost 6 bases and 0 bases respectively, with 17 bases between them. CDR1 and CDR2 from the germline V gene are SGHTA and FQGNSA. CDR3 region: CASRALSGANQETQYF. The CDR3 DNA reads TGTGCCAGCAGGGCCCTTTCGGGAGCGAACCAAGAGACCCAGTACTTC.

CDR3 loop: CASSKVLRTERFYGYTF. Here the CDR3 DNA reads TGTGCCAGCAGCAAAGTCCTGCGGACAGAGAGATTCTATGGCTACACCTTC. The chain uses TRBV21-1 and TRBJ1-2; TRBD1, as called in the table, went unchecked against the DNA. TRBV21-1 is annotated as a pseudogene. The CDR3 consists of 17 residues.

The chain has TRBV6-6 and TRBJ2-2; possible D gene TRBD1, 5 bases. Germline-derived CDR1 and CDR2 are MNHNY and SVGAGI (reference sequence). The V end lost 0 bases, the J end lost 6 bases, and 8 bases lay between the germline ends. The CDR3 runs 14 residues. Here the CDR3 reads CASSYSSGSGELFF. The CDR3 DNA reads TGTGCCAGCAGTTACTCCTCAGGGTCCGGGGAGCTGTTTTTT.

The rearrangement uses TRBV4-2 and TRBJ2-3; TRBD2 matches at 16 bases. V trimming: 4 bases; J trimming: 2 bases; junction bases outside the gene matches: 6. This CDR3 spans 18 amino acids. Germline V CDR1 and CDR2: LGHNA, YNFKEQ. The CDR3 sequence is CASSRGTSGGGYTDTQYF. The CDR3, as DNA: TGTGCCAGCAGCCGAGGGACTAGCGGGGGGGGCTACACAGATACGCAGTATTTT.

V is TRBV18 and J is TRBJ1-3, with no clear D. V was cut by 3 bases and J by 0 bases, with 12 bases left in between. The CDR3 sequence is 16 residues long. The germline CDR1 and CDR2 sequences are KGHSH and LQKENI. DNA for the CDR3: TGTGCCAGCTCACCGAGTGGTAGTTACTCTGGAAACACCATATATTTT. Translating it yields CASSPSGSYSGNTIYF.

The chain couples TRBV28 to TRBJ2-3, with 10 positions matching TRBD2. CDR1 and CDR2 from the germline V gene are MDHEN and SYDVKM. V lost 10 bases to trimming and J lost 5 bases; unmatched junction nucleotides: 9. The CDR3 totals 14 residues. This chain's CDR3 is CATLASGRVDTQYF. CDR3 in DNA: TGTGCCACACTAGCTAGCGGGAGAGTAGATACGCAGTATTTT.

J is TRBJ1-6 and V is TRBV6-6; D ambiguous. V lost 0 bases, J lost 8 bases, and 14 bases lay in between. Germline CDR1 and CDR2: MNHNY and SVGAGI (reference sequence). This CDR3 is built from 16 residues. The chain's CDR3 is CASSYSRASGDSPLHF. The CDR3 DNA follows: TGTGCCAGCAGTTACTCGCGGGCCTCAGGAGATTCACCCCTCCACTTT.

The chain links TRBV30 to TRBJ1-1; D remains unclear. V was cut by 3 bases and J by 0 bases, with 14 bases left in between. Looked up from germline, CDR1 is GTSNPN and CDR2 is SVGIG (reference sequence). The CDR3 length is 15 residues. CDR3 amino acids: CAWRAGGLMNTEAFF. Here the CDR3 DNA reads TGTGCCTGGAGGGCAGGAGGTTTGATGAACACTGAAGCTTTCTTT.

The chain links TRBV4-1 to TRBJ2-1; 10 bases are a match to TRBD1. Per germline, CDR1 MGHRA and CDR2 YSYEKL. The CDR3 covers 14 residues. Trimming removed 4 bases from V and 8 bases from J; junction bases left unmatched: 5. The CDR3 loop reads CASSPGQGMDEQFF. The DNA for the CDR3 is TGCGCCAGCAGCCCGGGACAGGGGATGGATGAGCAGTTCTTC.

The chain is built from TRBV19 and TRBJ2-7, with a tentative D call TRBD2 (5 bases). V gave up 4 bases and J gave up 2 bases, with 12 bases separating them. The CDR3 consists of 14 residues. Germline CDR1 and CDR2: LNHDA and SQIVND (reference sequence). The DNA for the CDR3 is TGTGCCAGTAGTACTGGTCCTAGCCCCTACGAGCAGTACTTC. Translation gives CASSTGPSPYEQYF.

The CDR3 DNA sequence: TGTGCCAGCATCCGGACTAGACGGGACACCGGGGAGCTGTTTTTT. This encodes CASIRTRRDTGELFF. The V call is TRBV7-2, the J call TRBJ2-2, with 7 bases aligning to TRBD2. The germline CDR1 and CDR2 sequences are SGHTA and FQGNSA. The CDR3 totals 15 residues. J gave up 3 bases and V 7 bases, and 8 bases lay outside the gene matches. The full variable domain, rest sourced from reference TRBV7-2 and TRBJ2-2, is GAGVSQSPSNKVTEKGKDVELRCDPISGHTALYWYRQSLGQGLEFLIYFQGNSAPDKSGLPSDRFSAERTGGSVSTLTIQRTQQEDSAVYLCASIRTRRDTGELFFGEGSRLTVL.

The gene calls are TRBV6-5 and TRBJ2-7; TRBD2 agrees at 11 bases. The CDR3 runs to 15 residues. CDR1 and CDR2 (germline): MNHEY, SVGAGI. J gave up 3 bases and V 6 bases, and 7 bases lay outside the gene matches. CDR3 protein: CASSRLAGIDYEQYF. The DNA for the CDR3 is TGTGCCAGCAGCCGACTAGCGGGAATTGACTACGAGCAGTACTTC.

CDR3 sequence reads: CASSPPGLAGYNEQFF. CDR3 DNA sequence: TGTGCCAGCAGCCCGCCCGGACTAGCGGGGTACAATGAGCAGTTCTTC. This rearrangement joins TRBV7-8 to TRBJ2-1, with TRBD2 matching 12 bases. The V gene's germline CDR1 is SGHVS and CDR2 FQNEAQ. The CDR3 sequence is 16 residues long. J was trimmed by 4 bases and V by 5 bases; bases with no gene match: 6.

This clone came up once. This chain joins TRBV19 and TRBJ1-1; 7 bases map to TRBD1. The CDR3 length is 14 residues. Germline-derived CDR1 and CDR2 are LNHDA and SQIVND (reference sequence). With V trimmed by 5 bases and J by 1 base, 4 bases remained unmatched. The CDR3 protein is CASSSTGTNTEAFF. For the CDR3, the DNA is TGTGCCAGTAGTTCGACAGGGACGAACACTGAAGCTTTCTTT.

The rearrangement joins TRBV7-9 to TRBJ2-5, with 10 bases aligning to TRBD2. Germline loops: CDR1 SEHNR, CDR2 FQNEAQ (reference sequence). J lost 0 bases, V lost 5 bases, and 9 bases had no gene match. The CDR3 totals 17 residues. The CDR3 reads CASSPGGSGRYQETQYF. The CDR3 DNA reads TGTGCCAGCAGCCCGGGGGGTAGCGGGAGGTACCAAGAGACCCAGTACTTC.

The CDR3 reads CATDRGETQYF. CDR3 coding DNA: TGTGCCACTGACAGGGGTGAGACCCAGTACTTC. The rearrangement joins TRBV2 to TRBJ2-5; 8 bases line up with TRBD1. Trimming cost V 10 bases and J 5 bases; bases outside gene matches: 3. The V gene's germline CDR1 is SNHLY and CDR2 FYNNEI. The CDR3 loop spans 11 amino acids.

This chain joins TRBV19 and TRBJ1-1; possible D gene TRBD1, 6 bases. Trimming shortened V by 6 bases and J by 8 bases, and 19 bases separated the two germline ends. This CDR3 region has 14 residues. CDR1 is LNHDA, CDR2 SQIVND, per germline (reference sequence). CDR3 coding DNA: TGTGCCAGTAGCCCCAGGGTCCGGGACATCGAAGCTTTCTTT. Amino acids: CASSPRVRDIEAFF.

A few counts support this clone. The chain carries TRBV7-2 and TRBJ1-5; D is ambiguous. This CDR3 has 12 residues. Germline V gene data show CDR1 as SGHTA and CDR2 as FQGNSA. Trimming removed 3 bases at V and 6 bases at J, with 6 bases between. The CDR3 is CASSFIGQPQHF. The CDR3 coding sequence is TGTGCCAGCAGCTTTATCGGTCAGCCCCAGCATTTT.

J is TRBJ2-3 and V is TRBV29-1; D remains unclear. V was cut by 3 bases and J by 0 bases, with 10 bases left in between. The germline CDR1 and CDR2 sequences are SQVTM and ANQGSEA. CDR3 length: 14 residues. The DNA of the CDR3 is TGCAGCGTTGAGTGGCAGACTAGCACAGATACGCAGTATTTT. Translation gives CSVEWQTSTDTQYF.

This clone was counted once. The rearrangement links TRBV5-6 to TRBJ1-2; D is possibly TRBD1 (6 bases). Trimming removed 3 bases from V and 4 bases from J, with 16 bases in between. This CDR3 spans 15 amino acids. Germline V gene data show CDR1 as SGHDT and CDR2 as YYEEEE. The CDR3 protein is CASSSPGGRVYGYTF. The CDR3 DNA is TGTGCCAGCAGCTCGCCCGGGGGGCGAGTCTATGGCTACACCTTC.

The chain couples TRBV15 to TRBJ1-2; 9 nucleotides agree with TRBD1. The CDR3 is made up of 14 amino acids. Germline trimming cut 3 bases from V and 7 bases from J; bases unmatched to any gene: 6. Germline CDR1 reads LNHNV; CDR2 reads YYDKDF (reference sequence). The CDR3 spells CATSSYRGLGGYTF. The CDR3 DNA sequence: TGTGCCACCAGCAGCTACAGGGGGCTGGGTGGCTACACCTTC.

Concerning this clone itself: At one end the junction does not follow the germline gene, possibly because of a read error. The chain couples TRBV11-3 to TRBJ2-3, with D maybe TRBD2 (6 bases). The CDR3 length is 15 residues. The V gene's germline CDR1 is SGHNT and CDR2 YENEEA. The CDR3 spells CASSLVYGSRDTQYF. CDR3 in DNA: TGTGCCAGCAGCTTAGTCTACGGGAGCAGAGATACGCAGTATTTT.

The rearrangement uses TRBV18 and TRBJ2-1; 8 bases map to TRBD1. The CDR3 has 14 amino acids. Per the germline V gene, CDR1 is KGHSH and CDR2 is LQKENI. V lost 3 bases and J lost 7; bases outside the gene matches: 5. The CDR3 nucleotides are TGTGCCAGCTCACCTTGGGACAGGCTGAATGAGCAGTTCTTC. This sequence encodes CASSPWDRLNEQFF.

This chain connects TRBV4-2 to TRBJ2-3; 8 positions agree with TRBD2. The germline CDR1 and CDR2 sequences are LGHNA and YNFKEQ. V was clipped by 0 bases and J by 6 bases; unmatched bases: 14. CDR3 length equals 18 residues. CDR3 in DNA: TGTGCCAGCAGCCAAGAACGAATCAACGGGGGGGGGAGGGATACGCAGTATTTT. The encoded protein is CASSQERINGGGRDTQYF.

The V and J genes are TRBV13 and TRBJ1-1, with 7 bases that match TRBD1. V trimming: 1 base; J trimming: 3 bases; junction bases outside the gene matches: 8. The CDR3 contains 16 residues. CDR1 and CDR2 (germline): PRHDT, FYEKMQ (reference sequence). The DNA of the CDR3 is TGTGCCAGCAGCTTAGCTCCGACAGGGCCCCACACTGAAGCTTTCTTT. Amino acids: CASSLAPTGPHTEAFF. Full variable domain (remainder filled in from reference TRBV13 and TRBJ1-1): AAGVIQSPRHLIKEKRETATLKCYPIPRHDTVYWYQQGPGQDPQFLISFYEKMQSDKGSIPDRFSAQQFSDYHSELNMSSLELGDSALYFCASSLAPTGPHTEAFFGQGTRLTVV.

Only one count was recorded for this clone. The chain recombines TRBV29-1 with TRBJ2-7; perhaps TRBD1 as D (6 bases). The germline V gene has CDR1 SQVTM and CDR2 ANQGSEA. Trimming removed 3 bases from V and 0 bases from J, with 15 bases in between. The CDR3 consists of 15 residues. CDR3 in amino acids: CSVEGTGQSSYEQYF. The CDR3 nucleotides are TGCAGCGTTGAGGGTACTGGACAGAGCTCCTACGAGCAGTACTTC.

The chain has TRBV6-5 and TRBJ1-5; D remains ambiguous. The CDR3 contains 13 residues. Per germline, CDR1 MNHEY and CDR2 SVGAGI. The germline V and J ends were trimmed by 2 bases and 10 bases, with 12 bases remaining between them. CDR3 loop: CASSYAADGPQHF. Written as DNA, the CDR3 is TGTGCCAGCAGTTACGCGGCAGACGGTCCCCAGCATTTT.

The chain recombines TRBV27 with TRBJ1-1, with D maybe TRBD1 (5 bases). Germline V CDR1 and CDR2: MNHEY, SMNVEV (reference sequence). The CDR3 is 15 amino acids. Trimming took off 1 base at V and 1 base at J, with 10 bases between the two ends. DNA of the CDR3: TGTGCCAGCAGTTTATTGGGGCAGACGAACACTGAAGCTTTCTTT. It specifies CASSLLGQTNTEAFF.